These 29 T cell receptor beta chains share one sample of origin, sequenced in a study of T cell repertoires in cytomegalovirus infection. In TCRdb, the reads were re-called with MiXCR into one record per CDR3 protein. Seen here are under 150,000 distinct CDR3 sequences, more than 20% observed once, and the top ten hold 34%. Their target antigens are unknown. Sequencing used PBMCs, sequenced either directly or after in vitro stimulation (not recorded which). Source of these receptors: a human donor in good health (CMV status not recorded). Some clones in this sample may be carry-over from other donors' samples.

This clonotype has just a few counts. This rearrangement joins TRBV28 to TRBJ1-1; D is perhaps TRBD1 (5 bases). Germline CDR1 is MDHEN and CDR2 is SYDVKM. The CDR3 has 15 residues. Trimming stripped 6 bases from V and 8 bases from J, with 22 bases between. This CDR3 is CASRGDLIVTAEAFF. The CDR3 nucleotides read TGTGCCAGCAGGGGGGACCTCATAGTGACAGCCGAAGCTTTCTTT.

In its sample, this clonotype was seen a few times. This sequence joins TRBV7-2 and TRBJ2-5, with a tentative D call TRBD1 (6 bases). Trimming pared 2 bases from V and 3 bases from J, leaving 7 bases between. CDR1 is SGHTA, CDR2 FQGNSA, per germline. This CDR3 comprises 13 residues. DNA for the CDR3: TGTGCCAGCAGCTTAAACAGGGAAGAGACCCAGTACTTC. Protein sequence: CASSLNREETQYF.

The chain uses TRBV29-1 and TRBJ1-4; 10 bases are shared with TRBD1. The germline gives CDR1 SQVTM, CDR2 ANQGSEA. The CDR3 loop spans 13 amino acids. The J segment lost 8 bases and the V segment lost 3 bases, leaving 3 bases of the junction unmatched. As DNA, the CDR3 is TGCAGCGTTGAGGGGACAGGGGTAGAAAAACTGTTTTTT. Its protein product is CSVEGTGVEKLFF.

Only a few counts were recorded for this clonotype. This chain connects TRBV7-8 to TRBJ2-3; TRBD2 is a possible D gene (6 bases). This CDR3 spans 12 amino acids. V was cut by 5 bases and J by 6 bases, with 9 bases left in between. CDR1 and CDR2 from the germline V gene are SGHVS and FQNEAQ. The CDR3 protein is CASSPAGDTQYF. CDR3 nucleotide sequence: TGTGCCAGCAGCCCCGCGGGGGATACGCAGTATTTT.

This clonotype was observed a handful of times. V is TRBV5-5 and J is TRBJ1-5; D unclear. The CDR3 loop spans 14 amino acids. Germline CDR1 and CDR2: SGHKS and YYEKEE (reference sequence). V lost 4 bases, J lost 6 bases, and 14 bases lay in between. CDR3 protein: CASSLPQRGQPQHF. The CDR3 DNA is TGTGCCAGCAGCCTGCCCCAGCGGGGTCAGCCCCAGCATTTT.

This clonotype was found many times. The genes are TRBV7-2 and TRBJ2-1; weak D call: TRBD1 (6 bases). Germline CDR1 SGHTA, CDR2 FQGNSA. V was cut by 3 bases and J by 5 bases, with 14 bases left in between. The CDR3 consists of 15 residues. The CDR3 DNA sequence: TGTGCCAGCAGCTTGGACAGCGGACAACACAATGAGCAGTTCTTC. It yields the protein CASSLDSGQHNEQFF.

DNA for the CDR3: TGTGCCAGCAGCCAAGATCGGGGTAGCAGTTACGAGCAGTACGTC. The encoded protein is CASSQDRGSSYEQYV. V is TRBV4-1 and J is TRBJ2-7, with a tentative D call TRBD2 (5 bases). This CDR3 has 15 residues. Germline V lookup: CDR1 MGHRA, CDR2 YSYEKL.

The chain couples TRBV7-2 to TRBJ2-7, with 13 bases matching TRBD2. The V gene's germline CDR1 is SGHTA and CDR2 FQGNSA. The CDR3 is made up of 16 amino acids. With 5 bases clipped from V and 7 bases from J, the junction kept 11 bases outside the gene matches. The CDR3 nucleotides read TGTGCCAGCAGCCCCCGGACTAGCGGGAGTTCAGGGGAGCAGTACTTC. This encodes CASSPRTSGSSGEQYF.

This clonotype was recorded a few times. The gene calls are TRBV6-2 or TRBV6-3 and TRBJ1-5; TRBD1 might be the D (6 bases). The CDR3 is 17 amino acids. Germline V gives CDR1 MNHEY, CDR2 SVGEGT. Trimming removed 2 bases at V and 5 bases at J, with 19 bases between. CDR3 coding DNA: TGTGCCAGCAGTTACGGTTTCAGGGGAGACCCATATCAGCCCCAGCATTTT. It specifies CASSYGFRGDPYQPQHF.

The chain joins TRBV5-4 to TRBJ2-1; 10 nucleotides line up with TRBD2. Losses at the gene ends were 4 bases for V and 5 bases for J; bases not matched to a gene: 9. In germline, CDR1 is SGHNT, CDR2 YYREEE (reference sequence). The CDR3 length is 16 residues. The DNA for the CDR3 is TGTGCCAGCAGCCACGGTGGACTAGCGGCAAACAATGAGCAGTTCTTC. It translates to CASSHGGLAANNEQFF.

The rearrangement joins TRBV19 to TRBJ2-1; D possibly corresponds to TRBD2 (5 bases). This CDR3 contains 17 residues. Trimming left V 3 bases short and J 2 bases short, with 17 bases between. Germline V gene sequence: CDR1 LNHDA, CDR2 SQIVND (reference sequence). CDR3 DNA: TGTGCCAGTAGTATTTTAGCTCGAGCGGAGGCCTACAATGAGCAGTTCTTC. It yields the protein CASSILARAEAYNEQFF.

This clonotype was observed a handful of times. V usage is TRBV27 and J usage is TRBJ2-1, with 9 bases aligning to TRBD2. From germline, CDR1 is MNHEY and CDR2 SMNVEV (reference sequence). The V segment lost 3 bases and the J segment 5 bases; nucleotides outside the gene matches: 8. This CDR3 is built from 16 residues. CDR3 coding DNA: TGTGCCAGCAGTTTGTTGTCTAGCGGGGTTAACAATGAGCAGTTCTTC. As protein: CASSLLSSGVNNEQFF.

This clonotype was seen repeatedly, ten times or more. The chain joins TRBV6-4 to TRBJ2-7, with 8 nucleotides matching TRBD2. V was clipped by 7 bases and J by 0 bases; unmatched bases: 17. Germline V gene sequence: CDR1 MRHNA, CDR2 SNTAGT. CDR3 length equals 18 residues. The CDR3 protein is CASKSGRDRSFSSYEQYF. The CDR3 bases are TGTGCCAGCAAAAGCGGGAGAGACCGAAGCTTTAGCTCCTACGAGCAGTACTTC.

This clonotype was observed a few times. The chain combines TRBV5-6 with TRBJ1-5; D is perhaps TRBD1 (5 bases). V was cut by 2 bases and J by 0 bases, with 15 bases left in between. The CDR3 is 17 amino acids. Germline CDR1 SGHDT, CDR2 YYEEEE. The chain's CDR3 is CASSFWDGSYSNQPQHF. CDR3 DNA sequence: TGTGCCAGCAGCTTCTGGGACGGAAGTTATAGCAATCAGCCCCAGCATTTT. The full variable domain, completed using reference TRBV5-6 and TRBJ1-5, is DAGVTQSPTHLIKTRGQQVTLRCSPKSGHDTVSWYQQALGQGPQFIFQYYEEEERQRGNFPDRFSGHQFPNYSSELNVNALLLGDSALYLCASSFWDGSYSNQPQHFGDGTRLSIL.

The CDR3 here is CASSMSSGGPGDTQYF. DNA of the CDR3: TGCGCCAGCAGTATGTCTTCGGGAGGGCCGGGAGATACGCAGTATTTT. The chain carries TRBV4-3 and TRBJ2-3; 8 positions match TRBD2. This CDR3 contains 16 residues. Germline-derived CDR1 and CDR2 are LGHNA and YSLEER. The trim removed 6 bases at V and 5 bases at J, leaving 13 bases unmatched.

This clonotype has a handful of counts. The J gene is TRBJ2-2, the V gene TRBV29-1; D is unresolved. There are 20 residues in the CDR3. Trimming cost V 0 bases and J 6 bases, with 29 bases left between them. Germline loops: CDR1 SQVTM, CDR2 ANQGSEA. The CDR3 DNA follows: TGCAGCGTTGAAGATCGAATCCCGCCACCCAGGTCCCGAGAGGCCGGGGAGCTGTTTTTT. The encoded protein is CSVEDRIPPPRSREAGELFF.

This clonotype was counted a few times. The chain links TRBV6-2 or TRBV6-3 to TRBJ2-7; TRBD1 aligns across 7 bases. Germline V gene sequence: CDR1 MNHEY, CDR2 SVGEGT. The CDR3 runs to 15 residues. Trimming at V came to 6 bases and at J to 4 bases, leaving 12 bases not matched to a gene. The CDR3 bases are TGTGCCAGCAGCGCACTCCGGGACAGATATTACGAGCAGTACTTC. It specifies CASSALRDRYYEQYF.

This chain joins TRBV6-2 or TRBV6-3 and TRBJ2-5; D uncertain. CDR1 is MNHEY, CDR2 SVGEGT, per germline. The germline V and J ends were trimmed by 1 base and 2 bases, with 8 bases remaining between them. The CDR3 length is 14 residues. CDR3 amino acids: CASSYLAAQETQYF. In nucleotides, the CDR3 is TGTGCCAGCAGTTACTTGGCAGCTCAAGAGACCCAGTACTTC.

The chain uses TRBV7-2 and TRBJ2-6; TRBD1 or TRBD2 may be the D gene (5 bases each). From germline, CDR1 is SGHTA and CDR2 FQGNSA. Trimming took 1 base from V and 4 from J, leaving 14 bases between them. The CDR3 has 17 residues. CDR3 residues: CASSLVGWGTGANVLTF. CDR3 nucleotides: TGTGCCAGCAGCTTAGTAGGGTGGGGGACCGGGGCCAACGTCCTGACTTTC.

CDR3 protein: CASSDPKIFTRPYNEQFF. For the CDR3, the DNA is TGTGCCAGCAGTGACCCCAAGATTTTCACGCGGCCCTACAATGAGCAGTTCTTC. This chain uses TRBV28 with TRBJ2-1; D gene unclear. Germline CDR1 MDHEN, CDR2 SYDVKM. V was shortened by 5 bases and J by 2 bases, with 22 bases between the two germline ends. The CDR3 is made up of 18 amino acids.

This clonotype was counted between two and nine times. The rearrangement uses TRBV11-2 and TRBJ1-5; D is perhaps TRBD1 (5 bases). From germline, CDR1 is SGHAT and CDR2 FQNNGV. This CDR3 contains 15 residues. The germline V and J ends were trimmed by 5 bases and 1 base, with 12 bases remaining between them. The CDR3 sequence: CASSAKRDSNQPQHF. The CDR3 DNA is TGTGCCAGCAGCGCAAAACGGGACAGCAATCAGCCCCAGCATTTT. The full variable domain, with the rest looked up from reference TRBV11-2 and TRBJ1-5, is EAGVAQSPRYKIIEKRQSVAFWCNPISGHATLYWYQQILGQGPKLLIQFQNNGVVDDSQLPKDRFSAERLKGVDSTLKIQPAKLEDSAVYLCASSAKRDSNQPQHFGDGTRLSIL.

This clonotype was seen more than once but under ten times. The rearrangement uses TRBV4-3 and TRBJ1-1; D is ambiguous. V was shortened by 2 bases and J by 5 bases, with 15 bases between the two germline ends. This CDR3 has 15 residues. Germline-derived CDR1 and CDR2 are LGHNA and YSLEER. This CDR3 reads CASSQQDRGGTEAFF. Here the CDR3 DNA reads TGCGCCAGCAGCCAACAAGATCGAGGAGGGACTGAAGCTTTCTTT.

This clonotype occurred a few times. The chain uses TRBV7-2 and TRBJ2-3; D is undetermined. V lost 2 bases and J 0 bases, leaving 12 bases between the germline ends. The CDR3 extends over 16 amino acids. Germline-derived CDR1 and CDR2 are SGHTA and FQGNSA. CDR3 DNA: TGTGCCAGCAGCTTACTAGGCAGCTTTAGCACAGATACGCAGTATTTT. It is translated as CASSLLGSFSTDTQYF.

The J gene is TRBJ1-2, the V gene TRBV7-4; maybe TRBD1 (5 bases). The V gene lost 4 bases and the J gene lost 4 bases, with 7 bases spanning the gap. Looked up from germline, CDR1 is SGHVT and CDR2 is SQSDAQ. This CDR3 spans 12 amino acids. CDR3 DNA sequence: TGTGCCAGCAGCTACGACAGCTATGGCTACACCTTC. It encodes CASSYDSYGYTF.

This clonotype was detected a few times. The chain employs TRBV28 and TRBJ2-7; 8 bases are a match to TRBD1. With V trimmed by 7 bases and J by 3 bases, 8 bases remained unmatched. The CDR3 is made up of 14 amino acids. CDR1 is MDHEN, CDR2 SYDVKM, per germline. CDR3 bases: TGTGCCAGCACCAGGGACAGGAGGGACTACGAGCAGTACTTC. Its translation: CASTRDRRDYEQYF. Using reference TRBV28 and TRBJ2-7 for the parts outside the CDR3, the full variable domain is DVKVTQSSRYLVKRTGEKVFLECVQDMDHENMFWYRQDPGLGLRLIYFSYDVKMKEKGDIPEGYSVSREKKERFSLILESASTNQTSMYLCASTRDRRDYEQYFGPGTRLTVT.

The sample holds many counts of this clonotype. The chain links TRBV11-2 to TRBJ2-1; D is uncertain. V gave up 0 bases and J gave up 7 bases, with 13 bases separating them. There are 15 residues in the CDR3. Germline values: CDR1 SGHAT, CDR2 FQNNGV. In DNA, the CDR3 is TGTGCCAGCAGCTTAGATCGAAATAGTATAAATGAGCAGTTCTTC. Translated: CASSLDRNSINEQFF. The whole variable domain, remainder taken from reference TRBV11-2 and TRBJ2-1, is EAGVAQSPRYKIIEKRQSVAFWCNPISGHATLYWYQQILGQGPKLLIQFQNNGVVDDSQLPKDRFSAERLKGVDSTLKIQPAKLEDSAVYLCASSLDRNSINEQFFGPGTRLTVL.

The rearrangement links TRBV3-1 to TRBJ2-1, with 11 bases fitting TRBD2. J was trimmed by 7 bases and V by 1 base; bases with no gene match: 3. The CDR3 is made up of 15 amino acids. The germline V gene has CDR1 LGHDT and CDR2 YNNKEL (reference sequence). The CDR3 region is CASSQVSGRVNEQFF. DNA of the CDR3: TGTGCCAGCAGCCAAGTTAGCGGGAGGGTTAATGAGCAGTTCTTC.

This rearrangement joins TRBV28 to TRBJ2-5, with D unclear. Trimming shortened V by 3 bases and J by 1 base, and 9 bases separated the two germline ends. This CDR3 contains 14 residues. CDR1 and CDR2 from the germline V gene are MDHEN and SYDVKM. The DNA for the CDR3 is TGTGCCAGCAGTTTCAGGCACTTCCAAGAGACCCAGTACTTC. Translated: CASSFRHFQETQYF.

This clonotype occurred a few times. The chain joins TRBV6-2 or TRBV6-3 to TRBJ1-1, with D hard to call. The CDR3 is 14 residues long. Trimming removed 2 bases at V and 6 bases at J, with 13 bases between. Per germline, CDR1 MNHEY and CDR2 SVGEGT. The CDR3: CASSYGLAMAEAFF. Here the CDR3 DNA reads TGTGCCAGCAGTTACGGTCTGGCGATGGCTGAAGCTTTCTTT.